These 28 T cell receptor beta chains originate from one sample sequenced in a study of OX40 agonist ivuxolimab in advanced cancers. Library preparation was by the immunoSEQ multiplex PCR assay. TCRdb took over this immuneACCESS table, retaining in-frame rearrangements with V and J assigned. Such tables are incomplete; in checked studies, under half of the missing clones stem from an unresolved V gene, and the remainder is unexplained. The sample profile shows under 90,000 clones; more than 70% of them were found once. The ten largest clones capture 0.2% to 0.25% of the sample. The material sequenced was CD4+ or CD8+ T cells sorted from blood, taken in a trial of the OX40 agonist ivuxolimab. All receptors derive from an adult with an advanced solid tumor such as melanoma, head and neck, liver or kidney cancer.

The chain has TRBV5-1 and TRBJ2-7, with D tentatively TRBD2 (7 bases). The germline V and J ends were trimmed by 4 bases and 9 bases, with 17 bases remaining between them. CDR3 length equals 13 residues. Germline CDR1 and CDR2: SGHRS and YFSETQ. The CDR3 DNA reads TGCGCCAGCAGCGGATGGGGGGGCTCTGGGCAGTACTTC. Protein sequence: CASSGWGGSGQYF.

This chain uses TRBV7-3 with TRBJ2-1; 8 bases agree with TRBD2. Germline lookup yields CDR1 SGHTA and CDR2 FQGTGA. This CDR3 is built from 18 residues. With 2 bases clipped from V and 0 bases from J, the junction kept 9 bases outside the gene matches. CDR3 nucleotide sequence: TGTGCCAGCAGCTTACTCGGGGGGGCTGCGGGCTCCTACAATGAGCAGTTCTTC. Amino acid sequence: CASSLLGGAAGSYNEQFF.

The chain has TRBV7-9 and TRBJ1-2; D may be TRBD1 (6 bases). The CDR3 is 12 amino acids. Looked up from germline, CDR1 is SEHNR and CDR2 is FQNEAQ (reference sequence). Trimming cost V 5 bases and J 7 bases, with 11 bases left between them. The CDR3: CASSPKGGGYTF. CDR3 DNA: TGTGCCAGCAGCCCAAAAGGGGGTGGCTACACCTTC.

The rearrangement uses TRBV5-1 and TRBJ2-5, with 7 positions matching TRBD1. Trimming removed 4 bases from V and 3 bases from J; junction bases left unmatched: 3. Germline assignment: CDR1 SGHRS and CDR2 YFSETQ. The CDR3 length is 13 residues. The CDR3 DNA is TGCGCCAGCAGCAGAACAGGGGAAGAGACCCAGTACTTC. It is translated as CASSRTGEETQYF.

The chain couples TRBV5-1 to TRBJ1-4, with 7 bases that match TRBD1. The CDR3 has 16 residues. J was trimmed by 8 bases and V by 0 bases; bases with no gene match: 10. CDR1 and CDR2 (germline): SGHRS, YFSETQ. DNA for the CDR3: TGCGCCAGCAGCTTGGTCATGGGTGACAGGGACGAAAAACTGTTTTTT. Its protein is CASSLVMGDRDEKLFF.

The gene calls are TRBV28 and TRBJ1-2; 7 bases match TRBD1. Germline CDR1 reads MDHEN; CDR2 reads SYDVKM. The CDR3 runs 12 residues. Germline trimming cut 11 bases from V and 8 bases from J; bases unmatched to any gene: 11. CDR3 coding DNA: TGTGCCGGATGGGGACAGACAGGAGGCTACACCTTC. Its translation: CAGWGQTGGYTF.

This chain uses TRBV30 with TRBJ2-3, with 11 bases aligning to TRBD2. The V and J ends lost 3 bases and 1 base, in that order; junction bases with no gene match: 6. Germline V gene data show CDR1 as GTSNPN and CDR2 as SVGIG (reference sequence). The CDR3 runs to 16 residues. CDR3 sequence: CAWRNGLAGRTDTQYF. CDR3 DNA: TGTGCCTGGAGGAATGGACTAGCGGGCCGCACAGATACGCAGTATTTT. The complete variable domain, with remaining parts taken from reference TRBV30 and TRBJ2-3, reads SQTIHQWPATLVQPVGSPLSLECTVEGTSNPNLYWYRQAAGRGLQLLFYSVGIGQISSEVPQNLSASRPQDRQFILSSKKLLLSDSGFYLCAWRNGLAGRTDTQYFGPGTRLTVL.

In its sample, this clone was seen a few times. The V gene is TRBV28, the J gene TRBJ1-5; 8 bases are shared with TRBD1. Germline CDR1 and CDR2: MDHEN and SYDVKM. The CDR3 spans 15 residues. Trimming cost V 4 bases and J 6 bases; bases outside gene matches: 8. CDR3 coding DNA: TGTGCCAGCAGTTCAGGGAGACAGGGGCGTCAGCCCCAGCATTTT. Its protein product is CASSSGRQGRQPQHF.

The CDR3 DNA sequence: TGTGCCAGCAGCTTAGATAGTGACAGGGGAGCTTGGGAGCAGTACGTC. Translating it yields CASSLDSDRGAWEQYV. The rearrangement links TRBV11-2 to TRBJ2-7; 8 bases line up with TRBD1. CDR1 and CDR2 (germline): SGHAT, FQNNGV. The CDR3 has 16 amino acids. The V gene end was trimmed by 0 bases and the J gene end by 7 bases; junction bases not matched to a gene: 11.

This clone has just one count. The chain recombines TRBV5-1 with TRBJ2-2; a weak D match, TRBD1 (6 bases). V gave up 3 bases and J gave up 6 bases, with 27 bases separating them. Per germline, CDR1 SGHRS and CDR2 YFSETQ. The CDR3 loop spans 19 amino acids. The CDR3 loop reads CASSWSRDIFTWAPGELFF. The CDR3 bases are TGCGCCAGCAGCTGGTCCCGGGACATCTTCACCTGGGCCCCCGGGGAGCTGTTTTTT.

The V call is TRBV11-3, the J call TRBJ2-2; 11 nucleotides align to TRBD2. J gave up 5 bases and V 5 bases, and 1 base lay outside the gene matches. The CDR3 consists of 14 residues. Germline V gene sequence: CDR1 SGHNT, CDR2 YENEEA. Written as DNA, the CDR3 is TGTGCCAGCAGCGTAGCGGGGGGGACCGGGGAGCTGTTTTTT. Translated: CASSVAGGTGELFF.

The V and J genes are TRBV12-5 and TRBJ2-1, with a tentative D call TRBD1 (7 bases). Looked up from germline, CDR1 is LGHNT and CDR2 is FRNRAP. V was shortened by 2 bases and J by 1 base, with 15 bases between the two germline ends. The CDR3 consists of 17 residues. CDR3 sequence (DNA): TGTGCTAGTGGTTTGTTCGGAGGGGGCGCTTCCTACAATGAGCAGTTCTTC. The encoded protein is CASGLFGGGASYNEQFF.

V is TRBV7-2 and J is TRBJ2-7; D may be TRBD2 (5 bases). Germline CDR1 SGHTA, CDR2 FQGNSA. CDR3 size: 15 residues. The V and J ends lost 2 bases and 4 bases respectively, with 15 bases between them. CDR3 nucleotides: TGTGCCAGCAGCTTAATGTCGTTCGGGGTTTACGAGCAGTACTTC. Its protein is CASSLMSFGVYEQYF.

This clone was seen a handful of times. The chain employs TRBV28 and TRBJ1-4, with a possible D match to TRBD1 (5 bases). This CDR3 is 15 amino acids long. Trimming removed 4 bases from V and 2 bases from J, with 11 bases in between. Germline V gene lookup returns CDR1 MDHEN and CDR2 SYDVKM. The CDR3 DNA reads as TGTGCCAGCAGTTACGGGGGTTTGACTAATGAAAAACTGTTTTTT. This sequence encodes CASSYGGLTNEKLFF.

This chain links TRBV7-2 with TRBJ2-3; D possibly matches TRBD1 or TRBD2 (5 bases each). V lost 3 bases and J 5 bases, leaving 15 bases between the germline ends. The CDR3 contains 15 residues. Germline V gives CDR1 SGHTA, CDR2 FQGNSA. DNA of the CDR3: TGTGCCAGCAGCTTCCGGGACGGCGATGGAGATACGCAGTATTTT. Translating it yields CASSFRDGDGDTQYF. Full variable domain (missing parts from reference TRBV7-2 and TRBJ2-3): GAGVSQSPSNKVTEKGKDVELRCDPISGHTALYWYRQSLGQGLEFLIYFQGNSAPDKSGLPSDRFSAERTGGSVSTLTIQRTQQEDSAVYLCASSFRDGDGDTQYFGPGTRLTVL.

This clone was counted a single time. The genes are TRBV28 and TRBJ1-1, with 7 bases fitting TRBD1. The trim removed 6 bases at V and 1 base at J, leaving 8 bases unmatched. Per the germline V gene, CDR1 is MDHEN and CDR2 is SYDVKM. There are 15 residues in the CDR3. The CDR3 DNA reads as TGTGCCAGCAGCCTTTCCGGGACAGAGAACACTGAAGCTTTCTTT. It yields the protein CASSLSGTENTEAFF.

The rearrangement uses TRBV30 and TRBJ1-4; D call uncertain. The CDR3 runs 11 residues. V dropped 7 bases and J dropped 8 bases, with 11 bases sitting between them. Germline loops: CDR1 GTSNPN, CDR2 SVGIG (reference sequence). CDR3 in DNA: TGTGCCTCACGACCGGAGGAAAAACTGTTTTTT. This gives the protein CASRPEEKLFF.

V is TRBV14 and J is TRBJ2-5; 9 positions match TRBD2. Germline-derived CDR1 and CDR2 are SGHDN and FVKESK. V dropped 4 bases and J dropped 5; count of bases not matched to a gene: 5. The CDR3 has 14 residues. This CDR3 reads CASSPFSGSETQYF. In DNA form, the CDR3 reads TGTGCCAGCAGCCCCTTTAGCGGGAGCGAGACCCAGTACTTC.

This chain connects TRBV6-6 to TRBJ1-5; no clear D gene. Looked up from germline, CDR1 is MNHNY and CDR2 is SVGAGI (reference sequence). V gave up 8 bases and J gave up 2 bases, with 16 bases separating them. This CDR3 is 15 amino acids long. CDR3 sequence reads: CASGPRVGGNQPQHF. CDR3 coding DNA: TGTGCCAGCGGCCCGAGGGTGGGTGGCAATCAGCCCCAGCATTTT.

The chain uses TRBV9 and TRBJ2-1; possibly TRBD2 for D (5 bases). CDR3 length: 13 residues. Trimming shortened V by 3 bases and J by 14 bases, and 18 bases separated the two germline ends. Germline V lookup: CDR1 SGDLS, CDR2 YYNGEE. The CDR3 protein is CASSASGNALKFF. DNA for the CDR3: TGTGCCAGCAGCGCTTCGGGAAACGCATTGAAGTTCTTC.

Here the CDR3 DNA reads TGTGCCAGCAGCCACAGAGGACTAGCGGGAGTGGGAGAGCAGTTCTTC. Amino acid sequence: CASSHRGLAGVGEQFF. The rearrangement links TRBV7-9 to TRBJ2-1; 13 bases are shared with TRBD2. The V and J ends lost 5 bases and 10 bases, in that order; junction bases with no gene match: 11. Looked up from germline, CDR1 is SEHNR and CDR2 is FQNEAQ (reference sequence). The length of the CDR3 is 16 residues.

This chain links TRBV28 with TRBJ2-2; D is uncertain. The V gene lost 11 bases and the J gene lost 3 bases, with 31 bases spanning the gap. Looked up from germline, CDR1 is MDHEN and CDR2 is SYDVKM. This CDR3 is built from 19 residues. CDR3 sequence (DNA): TGTGCCCGCTTCATGACGGGTTTACGGGCAGCCCTCGACACCGGGGAGCTGTTTTTT. It specifies CARFMTGLRAALDTGELFF.

The chain joins TRBV9 to TRBJ2-1; possibly TRBD2 for D (6 bases). Germline CDR1 is SGDLS and CDR2 is YYNGEE. V was shortened by 0 bases and J by 1 base, with 11 bases between the two germline ends. The CDR3 extends over 16 amino acids. DNA of the CDR3: TGTGCCAGCAGCGTAGTGGGGGGAAGATCCTACAATGAGCAGTTCTTC. Its protein product is CASSVVGGRSYNEQFF.

The DNA for the CDR3 is TGTGCCAGCAGCGTAGGAAATAGCAATGAGCAGTTCTTC. Protein: CASSVGNSNEQFF. The chain recombines TRBV9 with TRBJ2-1; unclear D gene. V was clipped by 0 bases and J by 6 bases, with 7 bases between them. CDR1 SGDLS and CDR2 YYNGEE come from the germline V gene. The CDR3 length is 13 residues.

The V gene is TRBV6-5, the J gene TRBJ2-5, with D possibly called TRBD1 or TRBD2 (5 bases each). The V gene lost 6 bases and the J gene lost 0 bases, with 11 bases spanning the gap. The germline gives CDR1 MNHEY, CDR2 SVGAGI. The CDR3 totals 14 residues. The CDR3 DNA reads as TGTGCCAGCAGGCAGGGACCGTACCAAGAGACCCAGTACTTC. Translated: CASRQGPYQETQYF.

The CDR3 region is CASSLAPGRMIETQYF. CDR3 nucleotides: TGCGCCAGCAGCTTGGCCCCGGGACGGATGATAGAGACCCAGTACTTC. The chain has TRBV5-1 and TRBJ2-5; D is possibly TRBD1 or TRBD2 (5 bases each). CDR1 and CDR2 from the germline V gene are SGHRS and YFSETQ. V lost 0 bases and J lost 4, with 16 bases in between. This CDR3 comprises 16 residues.

The chain links TRBV4-1 to TRBJ1-3; a weak D match, TRBD1 (5 bases). This CDR3 has 17 residues. Germline CDR1 MGHRA, CDR2 YSYEKL. Trimming removed 2 bases at V and 6 bases at J, with 20 bases between. Here the CDR3 reads CASSQYVPSRQPNTIYF. The CDR3 coding sequence is TGCGCCAGCAGCCAATACGTTCCGTCTAGACAGCCAAACACCATATATTTT.

The rearrangement uses TRBV28 and TRBJ2-7; 9 bases are a match to TRBD2. The CDR3 loop spans 15 amino acids. CDR1 MDHEN and CDR2 SYDVKM come from the germline V gene. V was clipped by 3 bases and J by 5 bases; unmatched bases: 8. The CDR3 nucleotides read TGTGCCAGCAGTTTGCCAGGTGCGGGGGGGCACGAGCAGTACGTC. Protein sequence: CASSLPGAGGHEQYV.